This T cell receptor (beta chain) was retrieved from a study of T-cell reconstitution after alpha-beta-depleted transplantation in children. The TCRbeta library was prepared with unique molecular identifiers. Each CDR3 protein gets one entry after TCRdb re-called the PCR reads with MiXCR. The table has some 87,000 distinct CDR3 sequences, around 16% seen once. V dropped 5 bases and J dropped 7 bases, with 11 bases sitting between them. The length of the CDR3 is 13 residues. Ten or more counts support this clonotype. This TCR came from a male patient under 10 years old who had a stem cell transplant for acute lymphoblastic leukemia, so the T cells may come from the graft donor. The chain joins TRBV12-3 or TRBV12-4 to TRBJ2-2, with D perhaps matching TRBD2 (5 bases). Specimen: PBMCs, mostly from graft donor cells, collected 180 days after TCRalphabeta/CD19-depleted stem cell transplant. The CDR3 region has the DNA TGTGCCAGCAGTCTCAACGAGGGCGGGGAGCTGTTTTTT. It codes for CASSLNEGGELFF.